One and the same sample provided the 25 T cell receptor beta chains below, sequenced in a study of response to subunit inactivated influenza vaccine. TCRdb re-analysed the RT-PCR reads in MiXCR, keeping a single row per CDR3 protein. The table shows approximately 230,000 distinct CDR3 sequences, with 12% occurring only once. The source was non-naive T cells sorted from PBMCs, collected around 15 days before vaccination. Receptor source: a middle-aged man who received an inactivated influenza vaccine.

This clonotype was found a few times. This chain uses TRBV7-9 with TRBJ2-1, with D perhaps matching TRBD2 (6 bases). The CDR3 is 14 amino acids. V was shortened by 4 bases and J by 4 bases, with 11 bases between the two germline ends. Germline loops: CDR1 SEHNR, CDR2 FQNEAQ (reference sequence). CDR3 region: CASSSRDLYNEQFF. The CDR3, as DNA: TGTGCCAGCAGCTCCCGGGACTTATACAATGAGCAGTTCTTC. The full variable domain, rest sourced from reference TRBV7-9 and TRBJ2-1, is DTGVSQNPRHKITKRGQNVTFRCDPISEHNRLYWYRQTLGQGPEFLTYFQNEAQLEKSRLLSDRFSAERPKGSFSTLEIQRTEQGDSAMYLCASSSRDLYNEQFFGPGTRLTVL.

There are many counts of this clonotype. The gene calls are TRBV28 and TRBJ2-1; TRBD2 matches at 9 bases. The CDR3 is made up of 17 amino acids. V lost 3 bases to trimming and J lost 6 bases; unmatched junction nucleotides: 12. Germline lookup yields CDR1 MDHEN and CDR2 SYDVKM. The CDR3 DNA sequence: TGTGCCAGCAGTTTTCCGGCTAGCGGGACGTGGCGCAATGAGCAGTTCTTC. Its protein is CASSFPASGTWRNEQFF.

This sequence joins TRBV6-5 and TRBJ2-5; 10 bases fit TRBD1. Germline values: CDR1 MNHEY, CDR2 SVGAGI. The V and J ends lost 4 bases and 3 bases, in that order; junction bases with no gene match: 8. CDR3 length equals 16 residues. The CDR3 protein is CASSFFPGQGKETQYF. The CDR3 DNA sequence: TGTGCCAGCAGTTTTTTCCCGGGACAGGGGAAAGAGACCCAGTACTTC.

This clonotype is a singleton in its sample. CDR3 in DNA: TGTGCCACCAGCGCGGTCTCCAGGGACAGGGGGTTCTTC. Protein sequence: CATSAVSRDRGFF. V and J are TRBV15 and TRBJ2-1; 10 bases fit TRBD1. CDR1 and CDR2 (germline): LNHNV, YYDKDF (reference sequence). Trimming took 5 bases from V and 15 from J; bases not matched to a gene: 10. The CDR3 loop spans 13 amino acids.

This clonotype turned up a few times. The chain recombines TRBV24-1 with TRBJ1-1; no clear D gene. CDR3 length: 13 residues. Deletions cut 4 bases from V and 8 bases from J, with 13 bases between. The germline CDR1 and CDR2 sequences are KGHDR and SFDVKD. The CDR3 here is CATSDQVGAEAFF. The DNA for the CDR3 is TGTGCCACCAGTGACCAGGTCGGCGCAGAAGCTTTCTTT.

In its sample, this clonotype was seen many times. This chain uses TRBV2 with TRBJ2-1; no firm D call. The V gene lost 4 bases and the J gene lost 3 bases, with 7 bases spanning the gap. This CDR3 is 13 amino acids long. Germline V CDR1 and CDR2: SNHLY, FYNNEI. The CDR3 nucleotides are TGTGCCAGCAGTGCTCAGGTCTACAATGAGCAGTTCTTC. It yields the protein CASSAQVYNEQFF.

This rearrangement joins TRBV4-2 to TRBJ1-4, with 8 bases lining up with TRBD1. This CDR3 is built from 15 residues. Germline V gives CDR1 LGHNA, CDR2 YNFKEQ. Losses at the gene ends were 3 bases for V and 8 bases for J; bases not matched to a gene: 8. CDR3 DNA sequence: TGTGCCAGCAGCCAGGCCCGGACAGGGTCGGAAAAACTGTTTTTT. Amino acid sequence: CASSQARTGSEKLFF.

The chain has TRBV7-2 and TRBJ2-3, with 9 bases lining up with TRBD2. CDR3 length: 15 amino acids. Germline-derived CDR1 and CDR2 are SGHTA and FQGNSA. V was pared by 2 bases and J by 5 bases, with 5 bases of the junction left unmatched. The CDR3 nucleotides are TGTGCCAGCAGCTTATTTGCACTAGCGGGAGATACGCAGTATTTT. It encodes CASSLFALAGDTQYF.

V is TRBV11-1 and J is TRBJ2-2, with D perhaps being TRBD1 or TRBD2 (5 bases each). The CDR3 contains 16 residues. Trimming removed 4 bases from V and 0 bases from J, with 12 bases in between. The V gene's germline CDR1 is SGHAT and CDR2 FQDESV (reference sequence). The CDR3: CASSWGWAANTGELFF. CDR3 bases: TGTGCCAGCAGCTGGGGGTGGGCAGCGAACACCGGGGAGCTGTTTTTT.

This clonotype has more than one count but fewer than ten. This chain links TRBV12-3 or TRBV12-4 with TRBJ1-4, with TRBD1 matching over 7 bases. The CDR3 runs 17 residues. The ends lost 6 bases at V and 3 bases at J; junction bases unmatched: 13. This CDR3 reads CASSKLGWDSANEKLFF. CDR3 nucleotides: TGTGCCAGCAGCAAATTAGGTTGGGACAGCGCTAATGAAAAACTGTTTTTT.

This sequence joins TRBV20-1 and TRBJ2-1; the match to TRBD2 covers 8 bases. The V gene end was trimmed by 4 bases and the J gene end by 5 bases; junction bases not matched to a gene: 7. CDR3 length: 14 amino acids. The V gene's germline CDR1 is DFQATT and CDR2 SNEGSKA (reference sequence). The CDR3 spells CSANLGTSHNEQFF. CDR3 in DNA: TGCAGTGCTAACCTCGGGACTAGTCACAATGAGCAGTTCTTC.

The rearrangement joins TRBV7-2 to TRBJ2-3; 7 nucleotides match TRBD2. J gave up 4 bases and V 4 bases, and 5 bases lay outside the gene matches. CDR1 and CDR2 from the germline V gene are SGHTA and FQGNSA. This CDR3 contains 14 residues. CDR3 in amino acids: CASSSWSGADTQYF. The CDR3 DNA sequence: TGTGCCAGCAGCTCGTGGAGCGGGGCAGATACGCAGTATTTT.

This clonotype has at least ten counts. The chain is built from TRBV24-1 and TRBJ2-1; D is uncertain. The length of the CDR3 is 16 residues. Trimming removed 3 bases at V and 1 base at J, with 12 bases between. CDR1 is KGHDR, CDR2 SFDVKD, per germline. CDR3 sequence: CATSDRLFTSYNEQFF. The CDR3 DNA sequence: TGTGCCACCAGTGATCGATTGTTTACGTCCTACAATGAGCAGTTCTTC.

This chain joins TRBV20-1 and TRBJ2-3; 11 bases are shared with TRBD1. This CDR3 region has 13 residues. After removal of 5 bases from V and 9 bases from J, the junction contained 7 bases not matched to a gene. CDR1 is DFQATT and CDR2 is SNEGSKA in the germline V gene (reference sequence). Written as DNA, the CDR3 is TGCAGTGCTGACGGGACAGGGGGGTTCACGCAGTATTTT. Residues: CSADGTGGFTQYF.

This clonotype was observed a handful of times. The CDR3 reads CASSYSNKGASDPGEQYF. CDR3 nucleotide sequence: TGTGCCAGCAGTTACTCGAACAAGGGGGCGAGTGACCCCGGGGAGCAGTACTTC. The chain employs TRBV6-2 or TRBV6-3 and TRBJ2-7; 7 bases fit TRBD1. This CDR3 comprises 18 residues. CDR1 is MNHEY and CDR2 is SVGEGT in the germline V gene. Trimming took 0 bases from V and 7 from J; bases not matched to a gene: 18.

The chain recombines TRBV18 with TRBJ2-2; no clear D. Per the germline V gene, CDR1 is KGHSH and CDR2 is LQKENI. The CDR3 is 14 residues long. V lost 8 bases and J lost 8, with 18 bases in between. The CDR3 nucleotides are TGTGCCAGCGCACAGCGTCAGTTCGTGGGGGAGCTGTTTTTT. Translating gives CASAQRQFVGELFF.

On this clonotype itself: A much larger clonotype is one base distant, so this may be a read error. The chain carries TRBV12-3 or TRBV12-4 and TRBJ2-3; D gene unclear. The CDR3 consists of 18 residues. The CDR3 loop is CAISPSVVGKISTDTQYF. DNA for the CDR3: TGTGCCATCAGTCCCAGTGTCGTGGGGAAAATCAGCACAGATACGCAGTATTTT.

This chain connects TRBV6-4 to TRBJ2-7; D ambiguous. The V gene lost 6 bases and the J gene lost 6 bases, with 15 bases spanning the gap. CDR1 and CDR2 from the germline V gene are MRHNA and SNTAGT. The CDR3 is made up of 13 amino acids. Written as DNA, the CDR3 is TGTGCCAGCAGACCGGACGGATCTGGCGAGCAGTACTTC. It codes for CASRPDGSGEQYF.

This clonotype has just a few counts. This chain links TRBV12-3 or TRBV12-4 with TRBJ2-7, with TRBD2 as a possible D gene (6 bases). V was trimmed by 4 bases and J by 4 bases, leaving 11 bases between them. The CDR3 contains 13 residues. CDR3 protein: CASSSDGGYEQYF. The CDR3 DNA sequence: TGTGCCAGCAGTTCGGACGGAGGGTACGAGCAGTACTTC.

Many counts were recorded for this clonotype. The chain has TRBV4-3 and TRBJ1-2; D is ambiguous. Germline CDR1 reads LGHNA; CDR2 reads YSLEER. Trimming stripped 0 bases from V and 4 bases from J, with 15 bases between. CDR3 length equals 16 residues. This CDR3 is CASSQDRRAWGYGYTF. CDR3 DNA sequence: TGCGCCAGCAGCCAAGATAGGAGGGCCTGGGGCTATGGCTACACCTTC.

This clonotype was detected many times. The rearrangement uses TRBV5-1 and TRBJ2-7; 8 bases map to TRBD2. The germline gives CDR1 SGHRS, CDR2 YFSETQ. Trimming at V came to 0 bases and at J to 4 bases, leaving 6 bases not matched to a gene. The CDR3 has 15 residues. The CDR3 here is CASSLVDGGVYEQYF. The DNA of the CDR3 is TGCGCCAGCAGCTTGGTCGACGGGGGGGTGTACGAGCAGTACTTC.

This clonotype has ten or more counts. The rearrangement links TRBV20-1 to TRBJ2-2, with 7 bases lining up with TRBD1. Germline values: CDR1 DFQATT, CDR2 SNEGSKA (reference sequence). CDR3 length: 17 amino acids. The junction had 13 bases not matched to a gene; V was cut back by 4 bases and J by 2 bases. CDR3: CSAKQMTGTYNTGELFF. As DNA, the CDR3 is TGCAGTGCTAAACAAATGACAGGGACCTACAACACCGGGGAGCTGTTTTTT.

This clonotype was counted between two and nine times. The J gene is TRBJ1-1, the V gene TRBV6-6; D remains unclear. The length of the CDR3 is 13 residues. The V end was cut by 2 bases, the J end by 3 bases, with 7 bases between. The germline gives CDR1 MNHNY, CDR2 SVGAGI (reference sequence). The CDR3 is CASSYISDTEAFF. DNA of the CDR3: TGTGCCAGCAGTTACATTTCGGACACTGAAGCTTTCTTT.

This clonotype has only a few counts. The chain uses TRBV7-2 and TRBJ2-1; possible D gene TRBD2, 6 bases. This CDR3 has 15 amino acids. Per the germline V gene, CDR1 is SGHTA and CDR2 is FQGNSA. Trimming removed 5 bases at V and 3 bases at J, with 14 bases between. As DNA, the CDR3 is TGTGCCAGCAGCCCCGGGCGGGGCTACTACAATGAGCAGTTCTTC. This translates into CASSPGRGYYNEQFF. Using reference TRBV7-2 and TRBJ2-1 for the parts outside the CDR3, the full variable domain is GAGVSQSPSNKVTEKGKDVELRCDPISGHTALYWYRQSLGQGLEFLIYFQGNSAPDKSGLPSDRFSAERTGGSVSTLTIQRTQQEDSAVYLCASSPGRGYYNEQFFGPGTRLTVL.

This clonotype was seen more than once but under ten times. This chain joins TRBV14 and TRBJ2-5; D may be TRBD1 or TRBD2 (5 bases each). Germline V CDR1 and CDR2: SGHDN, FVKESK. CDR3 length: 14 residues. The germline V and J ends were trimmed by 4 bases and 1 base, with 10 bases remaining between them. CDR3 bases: TGTGCCAGCAGCCGCCTCGGGGCCCAAGAGACCCAGTACTTC. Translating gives CASSRLGAQETQYF.